This entry concerns a single T cell receptor beta chain. As processed by the authors: From reference gene primer amplification, estimates of nucleated cell counts were derived. This table comes from immunoSEQ multiplex PCR, and its TCRdb copy is limited to in-frame clones, with some not included. V and J calls and clone size are copied from that table; D and trimming were computed from the DNA. The sample lists about 160,000 clones, 80% to 90% occurring once. Germline loops: CDR1 SGHAT, CDR2 FQNNGV. Trimming pared 0 bases from V and 9 bases from J, leaving 17 bases between. This CDR3 has 15 residues. This sample stems from a study of blood T cell repertoires in COVID-19. About the research overall: There were acute and convalescent COVID-19 samples, and they came from the United States, Italy and Spain.

Participants, about 18 to 90 years old, spanned approximately 25 US areas. The clonotype was recovered from a man aged 50 to 60 who had recovered from COVID-19. The sample was PBMCs or T cells enriched from blood (not recorded which). The chain joins TRBV11-2 to TRBJ1-1, with a tentative D call TRBD1 (5 bases). CDR3 amino acids: CASSLEAGPEAQAFF. The CDR3 DNA follows: TGTGCCAGCAGCTTAGAGGCAGGGCCTGAGGCACAAGCTTTCTTT.